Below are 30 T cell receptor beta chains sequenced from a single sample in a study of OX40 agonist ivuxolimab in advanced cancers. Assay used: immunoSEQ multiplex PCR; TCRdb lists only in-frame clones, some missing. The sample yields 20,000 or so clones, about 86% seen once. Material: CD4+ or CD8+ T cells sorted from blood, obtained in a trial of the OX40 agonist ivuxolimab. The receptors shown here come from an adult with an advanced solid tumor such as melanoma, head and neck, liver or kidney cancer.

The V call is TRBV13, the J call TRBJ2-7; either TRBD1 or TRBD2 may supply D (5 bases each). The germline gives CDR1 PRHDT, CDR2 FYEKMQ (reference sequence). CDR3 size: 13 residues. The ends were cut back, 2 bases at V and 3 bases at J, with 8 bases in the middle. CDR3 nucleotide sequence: TGTGCCAGCAGCTTAACGAGGGGCTACGAGCAGTACTTC. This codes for CASSLTRGYEQYF.

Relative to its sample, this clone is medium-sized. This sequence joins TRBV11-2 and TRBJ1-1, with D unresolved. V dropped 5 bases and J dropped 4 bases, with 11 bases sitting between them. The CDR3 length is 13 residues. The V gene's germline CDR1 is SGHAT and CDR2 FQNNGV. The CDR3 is CASSQFQATEAFF. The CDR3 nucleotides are TGTGCCAGCAGCCAATTCCAGGCCACTGAAGCTTTCTTT.

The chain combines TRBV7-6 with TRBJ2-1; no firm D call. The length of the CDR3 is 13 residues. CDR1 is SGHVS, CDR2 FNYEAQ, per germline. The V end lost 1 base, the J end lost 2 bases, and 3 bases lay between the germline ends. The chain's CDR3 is CASSLGAYNEQFF. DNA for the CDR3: TGTGCCAGCAGCTTAGGGGCCTACAATGAGCAGTTCTTC.

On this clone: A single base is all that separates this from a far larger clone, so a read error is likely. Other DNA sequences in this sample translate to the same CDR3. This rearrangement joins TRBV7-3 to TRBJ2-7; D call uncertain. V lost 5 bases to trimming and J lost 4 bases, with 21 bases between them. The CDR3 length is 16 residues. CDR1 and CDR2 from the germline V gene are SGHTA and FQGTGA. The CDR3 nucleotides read TGTGCCAGCAGCCTTCTTGAATACGGTTCCCAATACGAGCAGTACTTC. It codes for CASSLLEYGSQYEQYF.

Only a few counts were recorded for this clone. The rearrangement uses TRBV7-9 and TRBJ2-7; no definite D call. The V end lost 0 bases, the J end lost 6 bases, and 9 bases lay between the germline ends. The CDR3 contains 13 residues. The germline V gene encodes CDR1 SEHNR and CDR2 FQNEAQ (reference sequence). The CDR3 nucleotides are TGTGCCAGCAGCTTAGCGAGCTTGGCCGAGCAGTACTTC. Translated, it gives CASSLASLAEQYF. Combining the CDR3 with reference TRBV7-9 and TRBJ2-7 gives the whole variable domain DTGVSQNPRHKITKRGQNVTFRCDPISEHNRLYWYRQTLGQGPEFLTYFQNEAQLEKSRLLSDRFSAERPKGSFSTLEIQRTEQGDSAMYLCASSLASLAEQYFGPGTRLTVT.

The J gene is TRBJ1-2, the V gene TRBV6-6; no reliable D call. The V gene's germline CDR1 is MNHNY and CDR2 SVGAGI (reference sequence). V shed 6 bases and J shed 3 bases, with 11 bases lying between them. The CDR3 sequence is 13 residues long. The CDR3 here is CASREPGDYGYTF. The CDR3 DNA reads TGTGCCAGCAGGGAACCAGGAGACTATGGCTACACCTTC.

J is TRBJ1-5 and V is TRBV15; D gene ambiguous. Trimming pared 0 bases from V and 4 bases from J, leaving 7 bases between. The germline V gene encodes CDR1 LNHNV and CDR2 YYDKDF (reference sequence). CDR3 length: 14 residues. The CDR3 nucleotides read TGTGCCACCAGCAGAGATCGGGTGAATCAGCCCCAGCATTTT. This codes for CATSRDRVNQPQHF.

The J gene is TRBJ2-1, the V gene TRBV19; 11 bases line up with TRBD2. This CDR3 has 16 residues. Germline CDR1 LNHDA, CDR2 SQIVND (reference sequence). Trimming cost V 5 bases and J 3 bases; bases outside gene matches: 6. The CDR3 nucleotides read TGTGCCAGTAGTTTTACTAGCGGGAGCCTCTACAATGAGCAGTTCTTC. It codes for CASSFTSGSLYNEQFF.

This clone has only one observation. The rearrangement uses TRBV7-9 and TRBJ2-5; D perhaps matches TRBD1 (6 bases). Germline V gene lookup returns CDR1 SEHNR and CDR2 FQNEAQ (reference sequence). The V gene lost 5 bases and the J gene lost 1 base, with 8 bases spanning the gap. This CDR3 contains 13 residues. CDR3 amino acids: CASSPDSQETQYF. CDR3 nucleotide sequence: TGTGCCAGCAGCCCGGACAGCCAAGAGACCCAGTACTTC.

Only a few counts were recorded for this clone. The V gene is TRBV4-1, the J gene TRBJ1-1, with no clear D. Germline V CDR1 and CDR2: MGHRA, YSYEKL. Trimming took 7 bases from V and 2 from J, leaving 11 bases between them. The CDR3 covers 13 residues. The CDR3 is CASKGRGNTEAFF. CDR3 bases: TGCGCCAGCAAAGGGAGAGGTAACACTGAAGCTTTCTTT.

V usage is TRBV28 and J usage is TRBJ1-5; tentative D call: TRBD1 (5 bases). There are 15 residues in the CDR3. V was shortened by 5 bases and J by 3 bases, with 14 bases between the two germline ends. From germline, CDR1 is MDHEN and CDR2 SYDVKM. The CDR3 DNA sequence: TGTGCCAGCAGTCGCATTGGAGGGGCCAATCAGCCCCAGCATTTT. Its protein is CASSRIGGANQPQHF.

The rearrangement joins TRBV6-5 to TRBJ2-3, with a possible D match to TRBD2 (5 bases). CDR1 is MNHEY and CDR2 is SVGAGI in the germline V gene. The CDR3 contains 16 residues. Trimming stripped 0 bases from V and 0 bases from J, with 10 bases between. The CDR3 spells CASSYSEGSSTDTQYF. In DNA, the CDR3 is TGTGCCAGCAGTTACTCAGAGGGATCTAGCACAGATACGCAGTATTTT.

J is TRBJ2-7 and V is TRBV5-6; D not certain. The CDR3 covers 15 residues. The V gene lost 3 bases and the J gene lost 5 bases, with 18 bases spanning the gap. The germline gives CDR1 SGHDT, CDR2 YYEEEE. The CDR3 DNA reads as TGTGCCAGCAGCTCCCTCTTAGGGTCCCCTAACGAGCAGTACTTC. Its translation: CASSSLLGSPNEQYF.

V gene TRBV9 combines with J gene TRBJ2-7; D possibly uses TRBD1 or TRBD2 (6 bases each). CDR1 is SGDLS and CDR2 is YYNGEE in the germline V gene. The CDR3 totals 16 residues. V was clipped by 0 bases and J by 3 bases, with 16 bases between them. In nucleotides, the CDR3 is TGTGCCAGCAGCGTAGAGGGGGGACTCCCGGGCTACGAGCAGTACTTC. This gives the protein CASSVEGGLPGYEQYF. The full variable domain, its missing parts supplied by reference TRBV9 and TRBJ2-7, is DSGVTQTPKHLITATGQRVTLRCSPRSGDLSVYWYQQSLDQGLQFLIQYYNGEERAKGNILERFSAQQFPDLHSELNLSSLELGDSALYFCASSVEGGLPGYEQYFGPGTRLTVT.

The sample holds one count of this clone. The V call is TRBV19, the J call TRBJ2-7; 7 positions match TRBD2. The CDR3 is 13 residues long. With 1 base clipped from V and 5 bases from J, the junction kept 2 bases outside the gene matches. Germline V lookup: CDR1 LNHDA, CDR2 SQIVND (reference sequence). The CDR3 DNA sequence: TGTGCCAGTAGTATAGGCGCGGGAGACGAGCAGTACTTC. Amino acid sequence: CASSIGAGDEQYF.

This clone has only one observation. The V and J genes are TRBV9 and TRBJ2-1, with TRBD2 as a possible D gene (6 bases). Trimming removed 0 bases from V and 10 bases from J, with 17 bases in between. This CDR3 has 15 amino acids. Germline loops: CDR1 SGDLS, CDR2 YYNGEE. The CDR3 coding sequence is TGTGCCAGCAGCGTAGGTTCGGGAGCGGCAAGGGAGCAGTTCTTC. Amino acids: CASSVGSGAAREQFF.

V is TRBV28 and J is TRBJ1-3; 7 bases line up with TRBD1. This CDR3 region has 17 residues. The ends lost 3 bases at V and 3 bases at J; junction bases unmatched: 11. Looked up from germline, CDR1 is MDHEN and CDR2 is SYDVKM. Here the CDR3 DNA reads TGTGCCAGCAGTTTTGGGGTTGTGACAGGGTATGGAAACACCATATATTTT. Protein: CASSFGVVTGYGNTIYF. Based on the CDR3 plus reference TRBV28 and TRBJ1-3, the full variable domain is DVKVTQSSRYLVKRTGEKVFLECVQDMDHENMFWYRQDPGLGLRLIYFSYDVKMKEKGDIPEGYSVSREKKERFSLILESASTNQTSMYLCASSFGVVTGYGNTIYFGEGSWLTVV.

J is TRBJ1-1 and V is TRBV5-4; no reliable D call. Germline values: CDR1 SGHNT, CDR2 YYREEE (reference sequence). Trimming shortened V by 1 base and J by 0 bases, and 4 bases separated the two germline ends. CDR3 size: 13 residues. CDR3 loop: CASSLSMNTEAFF. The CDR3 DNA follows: TGTGCCAGCAGCTTGTCAATGAACACTGAAGCTTTCTTT.

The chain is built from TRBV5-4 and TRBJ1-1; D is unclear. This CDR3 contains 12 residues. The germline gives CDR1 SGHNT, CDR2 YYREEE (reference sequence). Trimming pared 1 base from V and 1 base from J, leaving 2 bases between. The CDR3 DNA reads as TGTGCCAGCAGCTTGTGGAACACTGAAGCTTTCTTT. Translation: CASSLWNTEAFF.

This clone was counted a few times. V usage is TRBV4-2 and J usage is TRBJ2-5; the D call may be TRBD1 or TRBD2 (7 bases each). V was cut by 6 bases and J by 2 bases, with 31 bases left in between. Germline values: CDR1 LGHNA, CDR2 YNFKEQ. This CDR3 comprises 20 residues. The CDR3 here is CASRRSDIDREGRWQETQYF. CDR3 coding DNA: TGTGCCAGCAGGCGAAGTGACATAGACAGGGAGGGCCGGTGGCAAGAGACCCAGTACTTC.

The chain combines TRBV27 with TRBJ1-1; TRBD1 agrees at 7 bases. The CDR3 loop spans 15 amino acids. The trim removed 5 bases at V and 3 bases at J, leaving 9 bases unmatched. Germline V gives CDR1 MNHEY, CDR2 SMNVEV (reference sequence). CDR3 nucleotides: TGTGCCAGCAGTACCCACAGGGGCCCGTACACTGAAGCTTTCTTT. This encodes CASSTHRGPYTEAFF.

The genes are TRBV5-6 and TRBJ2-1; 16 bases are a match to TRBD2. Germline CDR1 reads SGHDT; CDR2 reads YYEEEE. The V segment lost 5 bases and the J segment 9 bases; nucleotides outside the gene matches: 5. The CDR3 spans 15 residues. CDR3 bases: TGTGCCAGCAGTTACGGGACTAGCGGGAGGGGTGAGCAGTTCTTC. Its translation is CASSYGTSGRGEQFF.

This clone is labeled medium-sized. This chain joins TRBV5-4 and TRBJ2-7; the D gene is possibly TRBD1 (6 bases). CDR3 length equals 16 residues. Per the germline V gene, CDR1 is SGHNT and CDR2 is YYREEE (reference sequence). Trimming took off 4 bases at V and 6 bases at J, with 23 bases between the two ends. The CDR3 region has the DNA TGTGCCAGCAGCCTCCAACTCACCCAACAGGGCAGCGAGCAGTACTTC. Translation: CASSLQLTQQGSEQYF.

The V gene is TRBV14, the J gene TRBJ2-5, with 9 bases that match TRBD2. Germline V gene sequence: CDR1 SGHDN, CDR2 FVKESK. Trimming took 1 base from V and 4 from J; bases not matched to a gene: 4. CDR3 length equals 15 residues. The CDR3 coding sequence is TGTGCCAGCAGCCAAGTCTTAGCGGGAGTAGAGACCCAGTACTTC. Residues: CASSQVLAGVETQYF.

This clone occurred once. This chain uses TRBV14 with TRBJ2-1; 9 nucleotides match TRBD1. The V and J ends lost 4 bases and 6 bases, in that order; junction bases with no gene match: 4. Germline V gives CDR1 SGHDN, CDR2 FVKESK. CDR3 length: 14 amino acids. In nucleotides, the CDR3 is TGTGCCAGCAGCCCCGGGGGACAGGGCAATGAGCAGTTCTTC. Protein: CASSPGGQGNEQFF.

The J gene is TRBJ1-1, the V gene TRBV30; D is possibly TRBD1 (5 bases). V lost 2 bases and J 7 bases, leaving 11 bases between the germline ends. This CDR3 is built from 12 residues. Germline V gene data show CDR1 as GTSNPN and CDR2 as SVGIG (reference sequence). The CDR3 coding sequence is TGTGCCTGGAGTTACCGGGGGGGTGAAGCTTTCTTT. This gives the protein CAWSYRGGEAFF.

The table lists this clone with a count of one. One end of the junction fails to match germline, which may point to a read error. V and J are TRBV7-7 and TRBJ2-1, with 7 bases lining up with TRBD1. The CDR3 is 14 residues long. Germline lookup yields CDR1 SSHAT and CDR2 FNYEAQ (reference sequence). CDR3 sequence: CASSPDRAHNEQFF. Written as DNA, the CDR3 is TGTGCTAGCAGCCCCGACAGGGCCCACAATGAGCAGTTCTTC.

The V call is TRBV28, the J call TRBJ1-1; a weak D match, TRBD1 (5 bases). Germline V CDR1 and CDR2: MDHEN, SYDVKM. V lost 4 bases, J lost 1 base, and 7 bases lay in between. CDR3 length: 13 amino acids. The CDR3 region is CASSSTGNTEAFF. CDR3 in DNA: TGTGCCAGCAGTTCTACAGGGAACACTGAAGCTTTCTTT.

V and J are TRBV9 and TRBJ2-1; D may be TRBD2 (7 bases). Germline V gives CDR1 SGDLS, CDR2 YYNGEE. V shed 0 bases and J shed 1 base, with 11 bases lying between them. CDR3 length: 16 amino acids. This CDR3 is CASSVEGEGSYNEQFF. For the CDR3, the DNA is TGTGCCAGCAGCGTAGAGGGGGAGGGATCCTACAATGAGCAGTTCTTC.

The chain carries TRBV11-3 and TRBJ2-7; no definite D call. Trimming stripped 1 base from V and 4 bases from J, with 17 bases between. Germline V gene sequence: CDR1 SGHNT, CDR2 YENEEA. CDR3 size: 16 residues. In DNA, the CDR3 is TGTGCCAGCAGCTTAGTCAAAGGCCTACGCAGATACGAGCAGTACTTC. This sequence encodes CASSLVKGLRRYEQYF.